Following are 26 T cell receptor beta chains from one sample sequenced in a study of CD8+CD57+ T cells in acquired aplastic anemia. Profiling of TCR beta VDJ combinations and CDR3 sequences used genomic DNA as template. TCRdb called the reads again in MiXCR, with one record for every CDR3 protein. Of some 290,000 distinct CDR3 sequences in the sample, roughly 50% were seen once. Material: sorted CD4+, CD8+, or CD8+CD57+ T cells (not recorded which) from PBMCs. All receptors come from a human donor with severe aplastic anemia or a healthy control (not recorded which).

This clonotype was observed a single time. Here the CDR3 DNA reads TGTGCCAGCAGCTTAGAAGGTACTGGCTACACCTTC. Encoded protein: CASSLEGTGYTF. The chain employs TRBV7-7 and TRBJ1-2; D is ambiguous. Trimming shortened V by 1 base and J by 7 bases, and 7 bases separated the two germline ends. Per germline, CDR1 SSHAT and CDR2 FNYEAQ (reference sequence). This CDR3 has 12 residues. The full variable domain, in which reference TRBV7-7 and TRBJ1-2 provide the parts outside the CDR3, is GAGVSQSPRYKVTKRGQDVTLRCDPISSHATLYWYQQALGQGPEFLTYFNYEAQPDKSGLPSDRFSAERPEGSISTLTIQRTEQRDSAMYRCASSLEGTGYTFGSGTRLTVV.

This clonotype was seen a few times. This chain uses TRBV25-1 with TRBJ1-2, with 8 bases fitting TRBD1. CDR3 length: 15 amino acids. With 3 bases clipped from V and 4 bases from J, the junction kept 7 bases outside the gene matches. Germline CDR1 reads MGHDK; CDR2 reads SYGVNS. CDR3 coding DNA: TGTGCCAGCAGTGAGACCGGGACAGGAGTCTATGGCTACACCTTC. This encodes CASSETGTGVYGYTF.

Ten or more counts support this clonotype. This rearrangement joins TRBV5-1 to TRBJ2-3; maybe TRBD1 (6 bases). Germline V lookup: CDR1 SGHRS, CDR2 YFSETQ. V dropped 2 bases and J dropped 4 bases, with 11 bases sitting between them. The CDR3 spans 14 residues. This CDR3 reads CASSLQGWADTQYF. CDR3 bases: TGCGCCAGCAGCTTACAGGGTTGGGCAGATACGCAGTATTTT.

The chain uses TRBV29-1 and TRBJ1-2; weak D call: TRBD1 (6 bases). There are 12 residues in the CDR3. The germline CDR1 and CDR2 sequences are SQVTM and ANQGSEA. Trimming took off 2 bases at V and 7 bases at J, with 11 bases between the two ends. This CDR3 reads CSVETGQSGYTF. CDR3 bases: TGCAGCGTTGAAACCGGACAGAGTGGCTACACCTTC.

V gene TRBV20-1 combines with J gene TRBJ1-2; 11 bases line up with TRBD1. V lost 6 bases to trimming and J lost 5 bases; unmatched junction nucleotides: 5. The germline V gene encodes CDR1 DFQATT and CDR2 SNEGSKA (reference sequence). The CDR3 is made up of 13 amino acids. The chain's CDR3 is CSARTGGGYGYTF. The DNA of the CDR3 is TGCAGTGCACGGACAGGGGGCGGGTATGGCTACACCTTC.

This clonotype was detected many times. The J gene is TRBJ2-1, the V gene TRBV7-3, with D unresolved. Per the germline V gene, CDR1 is SGHTA and CDR2 is FQGTGA. CDR3 length: 17 amino acids. Trimming took 1 base from V and 0 from J, leaving 13 bases between them. In DNA form, the CDR3 reads TGTGCCAGCAGCTTAAGGGCGGCTCAGAGCTCCTACAATGAGCAGTTCTTC. Translating gives CASSLRAAQSSYNEQFF.

The V gene is TRBV5-1, the J gene TRBJ2-7; 8 bases fit TRBD1. CDR1 is SGHRS and CDR2 is YFSETQ in the germline V gene. This CDR3 contains 14 residues. The junction had 4 bases not matched to a gene; V was cut back by 4 bases and J by 1 base. CDR3 amino acids: CASSPGDRSYEQYF. For the CDR3, the DNA is TGCGCCAGCAGCCCAGGGGACAGGTCCTACGAGCAGTACTTC.

CDR3 in DNA: TGTGCCAGCAGTCCTTGGACAGGAGAGACCCAGTACTTC. Protein: CASSPWTGETQYF. The chain carries TRBV6-2 or TRBV6-3 and TRBJ2-5, with 7 bases lining up with TRBD1. The CDR3 sequence is 13 residues long. Germline values: CDR1 MNHEY, CDR2 SVGEGT. Trimming cost V 5 bases and J 4 bases; bases outside gene matches: 4.

The rearrangement links TRBV10-2 to TRBJ1-1, with no clear D. The V gene's germline CDR1 is WSHSY and CDR2 SAAADI. The CDR3 spans 11 residues. Trimming cost V 6 bases and J 7 bases, with 9 bases left between them. CDR3 in DNA: TGCGCCAGCAGCCAAGATAGTGAAGCTTTCTTT. Encoded protein: CASSQDSEAFF.

This sequence joins TRBV20-1 and TRBJ2-7; D call uncertain. The tail of the sequence fits TRBJ2-1 better, so the J call may be wrong. Germline CDR1 reads DFQATT; CDR2 reads SNEGSKA (reference sequence). This CDR3 contains 12 residues. Written as DNA, the CDR3 is TGCAGTGCGTGGGGTGCCCTCGATGAGCAGTTCTTC. This sequence encodes CSAWGALDEQFF.

This clonotype was detected a few times. V is TRBV20-1 and J is TRBJ2-7; 9 nucleotides match TRBD2. From germline, CDR1 is DFQATT and CDR2 SNEGSKA (reference sequence). The CDR3 runs 17 residues. J was trimmed by 6 bases and V by 0 bases; bases with no gene match: 15. This CDR3 is CSARDLENSGSPLEQYF. CDR3 sequence (DNA): TGCAGTGCTAGAGATCTCGAGAATAGCGGGAGCCCTCTCGAGCAGTACTTC.

This clonotype turned up a few times. The chain has TRBV28 and TRBJ2-1, with D perhaps TRBD2 (5 bases). V gave up 4 bases and J gave up 12 bases, with 13 bases separating them. Germline assignment: CDR1 MDHEN and CDR2 SYDVKM. This CDR3 region has 12 residues. The CDR3 sequence: CASSWARRGQFF. CDR3 coding DNA: TGTGCCAGCAGTTGGGCCCGCCGGGGGCAGTTCTTC. The variable domain in full, with the rest retrieved from reference TRBV28 and TRBJ2-1, is DVKVTQSSRYLVKRTGEKVFLECVQDMDHENMFWYRQDPGLGLRLIYFSYDVKMKEKGDIPEGYSVSREKKERFSLILESASTNQTSMYLCASSWARRGQFFGPGTRLTVL.

The gene calls are TRBV2 and TRBJ2-1; tentative D call: TRBD1 (6 bases). The germline V and J ends were trimmed by 7 bases and 5 bases, with 15 bases remaining between them. CDR1 is SNHLY, CDR2 FYNNEI, per germline. This CDR3 is built from 14 residues. The CDR3 is CASNRAVGHNEQFF. Written as DNA, the CDR3 is TGTGCCAGCAACAGGGCCGTCGGGCACAATGAGCAGTTCTTC.

The gene calls are TRBV20-1 and TRBJ2-5; possibly TRBD2 for D (6 bases). The V end was cut by 1 base, the J end by 0 bases, with 15 bases between. This CDR3 contains 16 residues. Per the germline V gene, CDR1 is DFQATT and CDR2 is SNEGSKA (reference sequence). The CDR3 sequence is CSARATEASDQETQYF. The DNA for the CDR3 is TGCAGTGCTAGAGCCACAGAGGCTAGCGACCAAGAGACCCAGTACTTC.

The sample holds a few counts of this clonotype. This chain connects TRBV6-1 to TRBJ2-5; 8 nucleotides line up with TRBD1. This CDR3 has 16 residues. With V trimmed by 3 bases and J by 5 bases, 11 bases remained unmatched. CDR1 and CDR2 (germline): MNHNS, SASEGT. The CDR3 DNA reads as TGTGCCAGCAGTGAGGTGCAGGGGGCCCAAGGGGAGACCCAGTACTTC. This sequence encodes CASSEVQGAQGETQYF.

This clonotype appeared many times. The gene calls are TRBV5-5 and TRBJ1-2; no reliable D call. The V gene's germline CDR1 is SGHKS and CDR2 YYEKEE (reference sequence). The CDR3 has 13 residues. Trimming removed 0 bases at V and 8 bases at J, with 11 bases between. DNA for the CDR3: TGTGCCAGCAGCTTGGGTATTTCCGAAGGCTACACCTTC. It specifies CASSLGISEGYTF.

This clonotype showed up many times. Its ends do not fully match the called genes, so a read error is possible. The chain uses TRBV7-2 and TRBJ1-5, with 7 bases matching TRBD1. Germline V gene lookup returns CDR1 SGHTA and CDR2 FQGNSA. CDR3 size: 16 residues. The CDR3 bases are TGTGCCAGCAACTTAGGGGGCAGGGTTGGGACTCAGCCCCAGCATTTT. The encoded protein is CASNLGGRVGTQPQHF.

This clonotype was counted between two and nine times. The genes are TRBV10-3 and TRBJ2-7, with TRBD2 matching over 8 bases. This CDR3 comprises 12 residues. V dropped 11 bases and J dropped 1; count of bases not matched to a gene: 4. Per germline, CDR1 ENHRY and CDR2 SYGVKD. CDR3 protein: CALSGNSYEQYF. Here the CDR3 DNA reads TGTGCCCTTAGCGGGAATTCCTACGAGCAGTACTTC.

In this sample, this clonotype turned up a few times. The V and J genes are TRBV29-1 and TRBJ1-1; TRBD1 is a possible D gene (6 bases). Germline CDR1 and CDR2: SQVTM and ANQGSEA. The CDR3 sequence is 12 residues long. V was clipped by 2 bases and J by 4 bases, with 8 bases between them. The CDR3 bases are TGCAGCGTTGAAAGGGACATCACTGAAGCTTTCTTT. Translation gives CSVERDITEAFF.

The chain uses TRBV7-9 and TRBJ2-1, with TRBD2 matching over 7 bases. Germline assignment: CDR1 SEHNR and CDR2 FQNEAQ (reference sequence). The CDR3 contains 15 residues. Germline trimming cut 8 bases from V and 13 bases from J; bases unmatched to any gene: 20. CDR3 sequence (DNA): TGTGCCAGCGGGGAGGGGTGGGGAGTCCAAGAGACCCAGTTCTTC. Amino acid sequence: CASGEGWGVQETQFF.

This clonotype was recorded only once. A junction end diverges from the germline sequence, so it may reflect a read error. The chain links TRBV2 to TRBJ2-1; D not resolved. Germline loops: CDR1 SNHLY, CDR2 FYNNEI. The CDR3 is 14 residues long. DNA of the CDR3: TGTGCCAGCAGCTTAGCCTCTCCTTACAATGAGCAGTCCTTC. Translated: CASSLASPYNEQSF.

The chain joins TRBV5-1 to TRBJ2-3; perhaps D is TRBD1 or TRBD2 (6 bases each). The CDR3 is made up of 14 amino acids. CDR1 and CDR2 (germline): SGHRS, YFSETQ. Trimming removed 0 bases from V and 6 bases from J, with 11 bases in between. CDR3 sequence: CASSLGGGLDTQYF. DNA of the CDR3: TGCGCCAGCAGCTTGGGAGGGGGGCTGGATACGCAGTATTTT.

The chain has TRBV7-9 and TRBJ1-1; perhaps TRBD1 as D (6 bases). Germline V gene data show CDR1 as SEHNR and CDR2 as FQNEAQ (reference sequence). The length of the CDR3 is 15 residues. Trimming removed 3 bases from V and 1 base from J, with 12 bases in between. The CDR3 is CASSLITGANTEAFF. CDR3 coding DNA: TGTGCCAGCAGCTTGATTACGGGGGCGAACACTGAAGCTTTCTTT.

This clonotype has only a few counts. V usage is TRBV7-3 and J usage is TRBJ2-7; D remains unclear. Germline values: CDR1 SGHTA, CDR2 FQGTGA. This CDR3 is built from 12 residues. V was shortened by 4 bases and J by 2 bases, with 6 bases between the two germline ends. CDR3 sequence reads: CASSSDTYEQYF. In nucleotides, the CDR3 is TGTGCCAGCAGCTCCGACACCTACGAGCAGTACTTC.

A few counts support this clonotype. This sequence joins TRBV7-9 and TRBJ2-5; the D call may be TRBD1 or TRBD2 (5 bases each). Trimming pared 7 bases from V and 4 bases from J, leaving 10 bases between. The CDR3 has 12 amino acids. Germline V gene data show CDR1 as SEHNR and CDR2 as FQNEAQ (reference sequence). The chain's CDR3 is CASNYGGETQYF. The CDR3 coding sequence is TGTGCCAGCAATTATGGGGGAGAGACCCAGTACTTC. Using reference TRBV7-9 and TRBJ2-5 for the parts outside the CDR3, the full variable domain is DTGVSQNPRHKITKRGQNVTFRCDPISEHNRLYWYRQTLGQGPEFLTYFQNEAQLEKSRLLSDRFSAERPKGSFSTLEIQRTEQGDSAMYLCASNYGGETQYFGPGTRLLVL.

In DNA, the CDR3 is TGTGCCAGCAGCCAAGAGCGAAGTACCACAGATACGCAGTATTTT. This sequence encodes CASSQERSTTDTQYF. V is TRBV3-2 and J is TRBJ2-3. TRBV3-2 is termed a pseudogene. This CDR3 region has 15 residues.